The rows below give T cell receptor beta chains drawn from one sample of a study of blood T cell repertoires in COVID-19. The data were produced by immunoSEQ multiplex PCR, yet TCRdb's version contains in-frame clones alone and is incomplete. In the table there are roughly 200,000 clones, 65% to 85% of which are singletons. Material: peripheral blood. These receptors all stem from a man aged 50-59 years with active or convalescent COVID-19. Each CDR3 is given with its conserved first and last residue. The D gene is left open where the match is weak. The size entry is marked missing in some rows and otherwise reads once, few, many or a size class.

J: TRBJ2-3; size: .; D: TRBD2; V: TRBV7-9; DNA: TGTGCCAGCAGCTTTTCAGCGGGGGGGCTTCCAGATACGCAGTATTTT; CDR3: CASSFSAGGLPDTQYF
J: TRBJ1-6; size: once; D: .; V: TRBV3-1/TRBV3-2; DNA: TGTGCCAGCAGCCAAGGGGTCAAAAGGGGGTCACCCCTCCACTTT; CDR3: CASSQGVKRGSPLHF
J: TRBJ2-2; size: .; D: .; V: TRBV5-4; DNA: TGTGCCAGCAGCTTGCCATTTAGTGGGGAGCTGTTTTTT; CDR3: CASSLPFSGELFF
J: TRBJ1-3; size: .; D: .; V: TRBV12-3/TRBV12-4; DNA: TGTGCCAGCAGTCCGCGGAACACCATATATTTT; CDR3: CASSPRNTIYF
J: TRBJ1-4; size: .; D: .; V: TRBV3-1/TRBV3-2; DNA: TGTGCCAGCAGCCAAGGAGCAGGAGGGGTTGAAAAACTGTTTTTT; CDR3: CASSQGAGGVEKLFF
J: TRBJ2-6; size: .; D: TRBD1; V: TRBV18; DNA: TGTGCCAGCTCACCGCCCGGGACAGGGGGCCTTGGGGCCAACGTCCTGACTTTC; CDR3: CASSPPGTGGLGANVLTF
J: TRBJ1-2; size: .; D: TRBD1; V: TRBV3-1/TRBV3-2; DNA: TGTGCCAGCAGCAATAACAGGGGAAGCTATGGCTACACCTTC; CDR3: CASSNNRGSYGYTF
J: TRBJ2-3; size: .; D: TRBD2; V: TRBV5-4; DNA: TGTGCCAGCAGCTTGGGAACTAGCGGGGGGGGCGGCAGGACGCAGTATTTT; CDR3: CASSLGTSGGGGRTQYF
J: TRBJ2-7; size: .; D: TRBD1; V: TRBV18; DNA: TGTGCCAGCTCACCGGGACAGGACGAGCAGTACTTC; CDR3: CASSPGQDEQYF
J: TRBJ1-2; size: .; D: .; V: TRBV6-2/TRBV6-3; DNA: TGTGCCAGCAGTTACACCCGACGCGGGGTGGACTACACCTTC; CDR3: CASSYTRRGVDYTF
J: TRBJ1-6; size: .; D: .; V: TRBV7-2; DNA: TGTGCCAGCAGCTTAGCGGGGCCACCAAATTCACCCCTCCACTTT; CDR3: CASSLAGPPNSPLHF
J: TRBJ2-1; size: .; D: TRBD2; V: TRBV15; DNA: TGTGCCACGACCCGGGGTAGCGGGGTCCCCAATGAGCAGTTCTTC; CDR3: CATTRGSGVPNEQFF
J: TRBJ2-2; size: .; D: .; V: TRBV7-2; DNA: TGTGCCAGCAGCTTATCCCCCCTTCTCCGGGGGAACACCGGGGAGCTGTTTTTT; CDR3: CASSLSPLLRGNTGELFF
J: TRBJ1-1; size: .; D: .; V: TRBV30; DNA: TGTGCCTGGACACGAAACGGCGGTGAAGCTTTCTTT; CDR3: CAWTRNGGEAFF